Shown below are 20 T cell receptor beta chains from a single sample sequenced in a study of identical twins. TCRdb re-derived calls from the 5' RACE reads in MiXCR, one entry per CDR3 protein. Here the sample spans 1.5 million to 2 million distinct CDR3 sequences, roughly a third being singletons. The sample was cord blood. The receptors come from a newborn girl in good health.

V usage is TRBV7-9 and J usage is TRBJ2-7; no clear D gene. Germline V gene data show CDR1 as SEHNR and CDR2 as FQNEAQ (reference sequence). The CDR3 totals 11 residues. Trimming removed 6 bases from V and 7 bases from J, with 10 bases in between. CDR3 sequence: CASSRSLEQYF. CDR3 DNA sequence: TGTGCCAGCAGTCGATCGCTGGAGCAGTACTTC.

This clonotype has a single count. V usage is TRBV21-1 and J usage is TRBJ1-2; TRBD1 reflects the table's D call only, with no check against the DNA. TRBV21-1 is listed as a pseudogene. This CDR3 has 17 amino acids. CDR3 sequence (DNA): TGTGCCAGCAGCAAAGGCCCGGGACAGGGTGAGAACTATGGCTACACCTTC. The encoded protein is CASSKGPGQGENYGYTF.

Of note for this clonotype: This may be a read error: a much more frequent sequence differs by one nucleotide. V is TRBV20-1 and J is TRBJ2-5; 7 bases agree with TRBD1. This CDR3 is built from 15 residues. Germline V gene data show CDR1 as DFQATT and CDR2 as SNEGSKA (reference sequence). CDR3 sequence (DNA): TGCAGTGCTAGAGTTTCACAGGGGTTACAAGAGACCCGGTACTTC. As protein: CSARVSQGLQETRYF.

CDR3 in DNA: TGTGCCACCAGTGATTCGGTCCGGTCCTCCCCTTACAATGAGCAGTTCTTC. Amino acids: CATSDSVRSSPYNEQFF. The chain has TRBV24-1 and TRBJ2-1; D is uncertain. The CDR3 sequence is 17 residues long. The germline V gene has CDR1 KGHDR and CDR2 SFDVKD. V lost 2 bases to trimming and J lost 4 bases, with 17 bases between them.

This clonotype was seen more than once but under ten times. The rearrangement links TRBV4-2 to TRBJ1-1, with a weak D call TRBD1 (5 bases). The CDR3 has 15 amino acids. Trimming pared 1 base from V and 5 bases from J, leaving 14 bases between. CDR1 LGHNA and CDR2 YNFKEQ come from the germline V gene. CDR3 sequence reads: CASSQGEGRGTEAFF. CDR3 nucleotide sequence: TGTGCCAGCAGCCAAGGGGAGGGGCGGGGGACTGAAGCTTTCTTT.

This clonotype turned up a few times. This chain connects TRBV4-2 to TRBJ1-2; TRBD1 might be the D (6 bases). The CDR3 contains 15 residues. CDR1 is LGHNA, CDR2 YNFKEQ, per germline. Deletions cut 2 bases from V and 5 bases from J, with 15 bases between. The CDR3 DNA reads TGTGCCAGCAGCCAAACGTCCTGGGGGCGGTATGGCTACACCTTC. Its translation: CASSQTSWGRYGYTF.

On this clonotype: This clone may be a read error of a much larger clone one base away. The chain combines TRBV6-1 with TRBJ2-2; D gene unclear. The CDR3 totals 13 residues. Looked up from germline, CDR1 is MNHNS and CDR2 is SASEGT. Trimming shortened V by 2 bases and J by 1 base, and 2 bases separated the two germline ends. The CDR3 coding sequence is TGTGCCAGCAGTGAATGGAACACCGGGGAGCTGTTTTTT. This gives the protein CASSEWNTGELFF.

This clonotype has ten or more counts. The genes are TRBV4-1 and TRBJ2-1, with D perhaps TRBD1 (5 bases). From germline, CDR1 is MGHRA and CDR2 YSYEKL. The V gene lost 2 bases and the J gene lost 0 bases, with 14 bases spanning the gap. The CDR3 extends over 17 amino acids. CDR3 region: CASSQILRQSSYNEQFF. The CDR3 DNA is TGCGCCAGCAGCCAAATCCTTAGACAGAGCTCCTACAATGAGCAGTTCTTC.

The rearrangement links TRBV11-2 to TRBJ1-2; D perhaps matches TRBD1 (5 bases). This CDR3 is 16 amino acids long. CDR1 is SGHAT and CDR2 is FQNNGV in the germline V gene. The V gene lost 2 bases and the J gene lost 8 bases, with 21 bases spanning the gap. This CDR3 is CASSLSRVPPTGGYTF. The CDR3 coding sequence is TGTGCCAGCAGCTTATCCAGGGTACCCCCAACGGGGGGCTACACCTTC. Full variable domain (rest looked up from reference TRBV11-2 and TRBJ1-2): EAGVAQSPRYKIIEKRQSVAFWCNPISGHATLYWYQQILGQGPKLLIQFQNNGVVDDSQLPKDRFSAERLKGVDSTLKIQPAKLEDSAVYLCASSLSRVPPTGGYTFGSGTRLTVV.

This chain uses TRBV7-8 with TRBJ1-5; the D is unclear. Trimming shortened V by 4 bases and J by 2 bases, and 18 bases separated the two germline ends. CDR3 length equals 17 residues. The V gene's germline CDR1 is SGHVS and CDR2 FQNEAQ. CDR3 DNA sequence: TGTGCCAGCAGCTCCACTACGGGGTCCCATGGCAATCAGCCCCAGCATTTT. Protein: CASSSTTGSHGNQPQHF.

This sequence joins TRBV5-5 and TRBJ1-1, with D possibly matching TRBD1 (5 bases). V was clipped by 2 bases and J by 10 bases, with 21 bases between them. The germline gives CDR1 SGHKS, CDR2 YYEKEE (reference sequence). The CDR3 sequence is 15 residues long. CDR3: CASSFPTTTGVGAFF. The CDR3 DNA follows: TGTGCCAGCAGCTTTCCCACGACAACGGGGGTTGGAGCTTTCTTT.

This chain links TRBV7-9 with TRBJ2-7, with 7 bases that match TRBD1. The CDR3 contains 14 residues. Germline-derived CDR1 and CDR2 are SEHNR and FQNEAQ (reference sequence). Trimming cost V 7 bases and J 6 bases; bases outside gene matches: 12. As DNA, the CDR3 is TGTGCCAGCATACAGACAGGGCCTGTGTCCGAGCAGTACTTC. Its translation: CASIQTGPVSEQYF. The entire variable domain, with the rest obtained from reference TRBV7-9 and TRBJ2-7, is as follows: DTGVSQNPRHKITKRGQNVTFRCDPISEHNRLYWYRQTLGQGPEFLTYFQNEAQLEKSRLLSDRFSAERPKGSFSTLEIQRTEQGDSAMYLCASIQTGPVSEQYFGPGTRLTVT.

This clonotype was counted ten times or more. The rearrangement joins TRBV27 to TRBJ2-6; D unclear. This CDR3 comprises 14 residues. V was pared by 6 bases and J by 0 bases, with 6 bases between. Germline V CDR1 and CDR2: MNHEY, SMNVEV (reference sequence). The CDR3: CASSTRSGANVLTF. The CDR3 DNA reads as TGTGCCAGCAGCACCCGCTCTGGGGCCAACGTCCTGACTTTC.

This clonotype was detected only a few times. The rearrangement joins TRBV20-1 to TRBJ1-5, with 8 nucleotides matching TRBD1. The germline V gene has CDR1 DFQATT and CDR2 SNEGSKA (reference sequence). The CDR3 runs to 15 residues. With V trimmed by 6 bases and J by 3 bases, 10 bases remained unmatched. The DNA of the CDR3 is TGCAGTGCACCCCCAGGGGGCCAAATCAATCAGCCCCAGCATTTT. Amino acid sequence: CSAPPGGQINQPQHF.

V and J are TRBV2 and TRBJ1-4; D might be TRBD1 (5 bases). Germline CDR1 and CDR2: SNHLY and FYNNEI. The CDR3 is 13 residues long. Between the trimmed V and J ends, which lost 6 bases and 2 bases, there was a span of 7 bases. For the CDR3, the DNA is TGTGCCAGCAGCAGGGTCACTAATGAAAAACTGTTTTTT. Amino acids: CASSRVTNEKLFF.

V usage is TRBV12-3 or TRBV12-4 and J usage is TRBJ1-1; TRBD1 is a possible D gene (6 bases). CDR3 length equals 14 residues. V gave up 5 bases and J gave up 1 base, with 11 bases separating them. The DNA for the CDR3 is TGTGCCAGCAGTCAGCTAGGGGGGAACACTGAAGCTTTCTTT. Its translation: CASSQLGGNTEAFF.

V gene TRBV6-4 combines with J gene TRBJ1-5; TRBD1 matches 8 bases. The CDR3 loop spans 12 amino acids. Trimming at V came to 8 bases and at J to 6 bases, leaving 3 bases not matched to a gene. The germline CDR1 and CDR2 sequences are MRHNA and SNTAGT. This CDR3 reads CASSGGGQPQHF. The CDR3 DNA sequence: TGTGCCAGCTCAGGGGGCGGTCAGCCCCAGCATTTT.

This clonotype has only a few counts. The chain uses TRBV5-1 and TRBJ1-2; no reliable D call. CDR3 length: 13 amino acids. Germline assignment: CDR1 SGHRS and CDR2 YFSETQ. Deletions cut 3 bases from V and 6 bases from J, with 12 bases between. The CDR3, as DNA: TGCGCCAGCAGCTCTAGTGCCCTGGATGGCTACACCTTC. It is translated as CASSSSALDGYTF.

This chain uses TRBV6-5 with TRBJ1-1; tentatively, D is TRBD1 (5 bases). Trimming stripped 7 bases from V and 6 bases from J, with 15 bases between. CDR3 size: 13 residues. The germline CDR1 and CDR2 sequences are MNHEY and SVGAGI. The chain's CDR3 is CASTPGIGAEAFF. The CDR3 nucleotides are TGTGCCAGCACCCCCGGGATAGGGGCTGAAGCTTTCTTT.

V usage is TRBV5-1 and J usage is TRBJ2-5; 9 nucleotides agree with TRBD1. The CDR3 covers 18 residues. V shed 4 bases, J shed 1 base, and the junction held 14 bases outside the gene matches. Germline V gene lookup returns CDR1 SGHRS and CDR2 YFSETQ. The CDR3 region is CASSLALYRGPTQETQYF. The CDR3 DNA is TGCGCCAGCAGCCTCGCCCTTTACAGGGGGCCTACCCAAGAGACCCAGTACTTC.